These 20 T cell receptor beta chains came from one sample sequenced in a study of tissue T cells after allogeneic stem cell transplantation. Described time point: mouse harvest day 14 after allogeneic transplant. The graft held 10^6 splenic CD5+ T cells and 10^7 T-cell-depleted bone marrow cells. The method was immunoSEQ multiplex PCR; TCRdb's version includes in-frame clones alone and lacks a portion of them. The table has roughly 2,600 clones, around 49% seen once. Sequenced input: gut tissue. The receptors originated from a female BALB/c mouse given C57BL/6 T cells with graft-versus-host disease after an allogeneic hematopoietic cell transplant.

About this clone itself: Any gene name here is a mouse gene name. The CDR3 end is not reached by the read, which stops 1 residue before it; the germline J gene fills it in. The chain recombines TRBV26 with TRBJ2-1; 9 bases line up with TRBD2. This CDR3 is built from 15 residues. CDR1 is KGHPV and CDR2 is FQNQEV in the germline V gene (reference sequence). With V trimmed by 4 bases and J by 7 bases, 8 bases remained unmatched. The CDR3 DNA, read in part, is TGTGCCAGCAGTCCGACTGGGGGCCCCTGGGCTGAGCAGTTC. It translates to CASSPTGGPWAEQF. The full CDR3 protein is CASSPTGGPWAEQFF.

To note about this clone: These gene names are mouse names. Sequencing ends 1 residue short of the CDR3 end; the germline J gene provides the rest. The chain is built from TRBV26 and TRBJ2-3; D could derive from TRBD1 or TRBD2 (6 bases each). Trimming pared 0 bases from V and 1 base from J, leaving 8 bases between. CDR3 size: 15 residues. Germline values: CDR1 KGHPV, CDR2 FQNQEV (reference sequence). CDR3 region: CASSLSGGGAETLYF. The sequenced part of the CDR3 DNA is TGTGCCAGCAGTCTGTCTGGGGGCGGTGCAGAAACGCTGTAT.

Remarks on this clone: Gene names and germline match the mouse. The CDR3 extends 1 residue past the end of the read, so its final part is completed from the germline J gene. The chain recombines TRBV5 with TRBJ2-5; 12 nucleotides match TRBD2. This CDR3 comprises 15 residues. Germline CDR1 is LGHNA and CDR2 is YNLKQL (reference sequence). Trimming at V came to 4 bases and at J to 6 bases, leaving 5 bases not matched to a gene. The CDR3: CASSPDWGGLDTQYF. The sequenced part of the CDR3 DNA is TGTGCCAGCAGCCCCGACTGGGGGGGCTTGGACACCCAGTAC.

By sample fraction, this clone is large. The genes are named according to mouse. The CDR3 end falls 1 residue outside the read, so it is completed with the germline J gene. The rearrangement links TRBV2 to TRBJ2-7; 7 bases align to TRBD2. The CDR3 is 15 residues long. Germline lookup yields CDR1 LGHNA and CDR2 YSYQKL. The V segment lost 0 bases and the J segment 3 bases; nucleotides outside the gene matches: 5. This CDR3 is CASSQERGGDYEQYF. CDR3 bases read: TGTGCCAGCAGCCAAGAACGGGGGGGGGACTATGAACAGTAC.

This clone was counted a few times. Gene names are the mouse ones. The read falls 1 residue short of the CDR3 end, and the missing part is taken from the germline J gene. This chain uses TRBV13-2 with TRBJ2-1; D could derive from TRBD1 or TRBD2 (5 bases each). CDR1 and CDR2 (germline): NNHNN, SYGAGS (reference sequence). V lost 3 bases and J lost 0, with 7 bases in between. The CDR3 length is 14 residues. The CDR3 spells CASGGGANYAEQFF. The CDR3 DNA, read in part, is TGTGCCAGCGGTGGAGGGGCTAACTATGCTGAGCAGTTC.

As concerns this clone: Gene names are mouse gene names. The CDR3 goes on 1 residue after the read ends, and that part is filled in from the germline J gene. The chain joins TRBV12-2 to TRBJ2-3; D may be TRBD1 or TRBD2 (6 bases each). The V gene lost 3 bases and the J gene lost 0 bases, with 12 bases spanning the gap. Germline CDR1 and CDR2: SGHLS and HYDKME. The CDR3 extends over 15 amino acids. The CDR3 DNA, read in part, is TGTGCCAGCTCTTTGCAGGGGACTAGTGCAGAAACGCTGTAT. It encodes CASSLQGTSAETLY. The CDR3, in full, reads CASSLQGTSAETLYF. Combining the CDR3 with reference TRBV12-2 and TRBJ2-3 gives the whole variable domain NSGVVQSPRYIIKGKGERSILKCIPISGHLSVAWYQQTQGQELKFFIQHYDKMERDKGNLPSRFSVQQFDDYHSEMNMSALELEDSAVYFCASSLQGTSAETLYFGSGTRLTVL.

Concerning this clone itself: Mouse gene names and germline throughout. The CDR3 goes on 1 residue after the read ends, and that part is filled in from the germline J gene. The chain links TRBV20 to TRBJ1-4; no firm D call. Looked up from germline, CDR1 is GFQATS and CDR2 is STVNSAI. V lost 3 bases, J lost 7 bases, and 9 bases lay in between. The CDR3 is 12 amino acids. CDR3 in amino acids: CGARGTGERLFF. CDR3 DNA (partial): TGTGGTGCTAGAGGCACGGGCGAAAGATTATTT.

As regards this clone: The listed genes are named as in mouse. The read is 1 residue too short to cover the CDR3 end, so that end is filled in from the germline J gene. The chain combines TRBV31 with TRBJ1-2, with TRBD1 as a possible D gene (6 bases). The CDR3 covers 13 residues. CDR1 and CDR2 from the germline V gene are GKSSPN and SITVG. Trimming shortened V by 0 bases and J by 2 bases, and 7 bases separated the two germline ends. Incomplete CDR3 DNA: TGTGCCTGGAGTCTAACAGGGAACTCCGACTACACC. It encodes CAWSLTGNSDYT. The entire CDR3 sequence reads CAWSLTGNSDYTF. Filled out from reference TRBV31 and TRBJ1-2, the complete variable domain reads AQTIHQWPVAEIKAVGSPLSLGCTIKGKSSPNLYWYWQATGGTLQQLFYSITVGQVESVVQLNLSASRPKDDQFILSTEKLLLSHSGFYLCAWSLTGNSDYTFGSGTRLLVI.

Regarding this clone: Each gene name is a mouse one. The read ends 1 residue before the CDR3 terminus; that terminus is restored from the germline J gene. The V gene is TRBV12-2, the J gene TRBJ2-2; D perhaps matches TRBD2 (5 bases). The germline V gene encodes CDR1 SGHLS and CDR2 HYDKME. V lost 0 bases, J lost 4 bases, and 8 bases lay in between. The CDR3 totals 14 residues. CDR3 DNA, as far as it was read: TGTGCCAGCTCTCTCGTGGGGTCCACCGGGCAGCTCTAC. Residues: CASSLVGSTGQLY. The whole CDR3 region reads CASSLVGSTGQLYF.

This clone was observed a few times. Gene names denote mouse genes. Read coverage stops 1 residue before the CDR3 terminus; the germline J gene supplies the remainder. This sequence joins TRBV3 and TRBJ1-3; D perhaps matches TRBD1 (6 bases). V shed 5 bases and J shed 1 base, with 9 bases lying between them. CDR3 length: 14 residues. The germline gives CDR1 SNHLY, CDR2 FYNGKV (reference sequence). The CDR3: CASSSQGSGNTLYF. The CDR3 DNA, read in part, is TGTGCCAGCAGCAGTCAGGGGTCTGGAAATACGCTCTAT.

Only one count was recorded for this clone. Gene labels here are mouse ones. The read terminates 1 residue before the CDR3 end, so the remaining end is supplied by the germline J gene. J is TRBJ1-1 and V is TRBV12-2; 10 nucleotides agree with TRBD1. Germline CDR1 is SGHLS and CDR2 is HYDKME. After removal of 4 bases from V and 5 bases from J, the junction contained 3 bases not matched to a gene. The CDR3 has 13 amino acids. CDR3 region: CASSRTGGTEVFF. CDR3 bases read: TGTGCCAGCTCCCGGACAGGGGGAACAGAAGTCTTC.

In regard to this clone: The germline and genes are mouse ones. The read terminates 1 residue before the CDR3 end, so the remaining end is supplied by the germline J gene. The chain combines TRBV15 with TRBJ1-4; maybe TRBD1 (5 bases). Per germline, CDR1 SGHND and CDR2 FRSKSL. Trimming took off 6 bases at V and 4 bases at J, with 6 bases between the two ends. The CDR3 runs to 12 residues. This CDR3 reads CASRDNNERLFF. Partial CDR3 DNA: TGTGCCAGCAGGGACAACAACGAAAGATTATTT.

On this clone itself: Gene names denote mouse genes. The DNA ends 1 residue before the CDR3 does, and the rest of the CDR3 is filled in from the germline J gene. The chain is built from TRBV26 and TRBJ1-1; no firm D call. The germline CDR1 and CDR2 sequences are KGHPV and FQNQEV (reference sequence). The CDR3 sequence is 12 residues long. Between the trimmed V and J ends, which lost 3 bases and 4 bases, there was a span of 6 bases. The CDR3 is CASSLGSTEVFF. The sequenced CDR3 bases are TGTGCCAGCAGTCTAGGGAGCACAGAAGTCTTC.

This clone appeared a few times. Gene names and germline match the mouse. Coverage ceases 1 residue before the CDR3 finishes, and the germline J gene fills in the end. The rearrangement links TRBV26 to TRBJ1-4, with 8 nucleotides matching TRBD1. V lost 4 bases and J lost 7; bases outside the gene matches: 11. Germline V CDR1 and CDR2: KGHPV, FQNQEV (reference sequence). The CDR3 runs to 16 residues. The DNA read from the CDR3 is TGTGCCAGCAGTCCGGGGCCAGGGGGCGCCCCCGAAAGATTATTT. Protein sequence: CASSPGPGGAPERLF. The full CDR3 reads CASSPGPGGAPERLFF. Variable domain in full (rest from reference TRBV26 and TRBJ1-4): NSKVIQTPRYLVKGQGQKAKMRCIPEKGHPVVFWYQQNKNNEFKFLINFQNQEVLQQIDMTEKRFSAECPSNSPCSLEIQSSEAGDSALYLCASSPGPGGAPERLFFGHGTKLSVL.

On this clone itself: Gene names and germline refer to mouse. The read ends 1 residue before the CDR3 terminus; that terminus is restored from the germline J gene. The chain uses TRBV16 and TRBJ2-4; 13 bases match TRBD2. Germline assignment: CDR1 SGHSA and CDR2 FRNQAP. Unmatched junction bases numbered 4, after V lost 5 bases and J lost 2 bases. There are 16 residues in the CDR3. The CDR3 here is CASSTDWGGAQNTLYF. Partial CDR3 DNA: TGTGCAAGCAGCACGGACTGGGGGGGCGCTCAAAACACCTTGTAC.

Of note for this clone: The gene names here belong to mouse. The read finishes 1 residue shy of the CDR3 end, and the germline J gene is used to complete it. The rearrangement links TRBV12-2 to TRBJ1-3, with a weak D call TRBD1 (5 bases). The germline CDR1 and CDR2 sequences are SGHLS and HYDKME. The CDR3 spans 15 residues. V lost 4 bases to trimming and J lost 0 bases, with 12 bases between them. The CDR3 sequence is CASSPRGNSGNTLYF. The CDR3 bases that were read are TGTGCCAGCTCCCCGCGGGGGAATTCTGGAAATACGCTCTAT.

As to this clone: Genes here carry mouse names. The missing CDR3 end, 1 residue past where the read stops, is filled in from the germline J gene. The genes are TRBV3 and TRBJ2-3; no clear D. CDR1 is SNHLY and CDR2 is FYNGKV in the germline V gene (reference sequence). Trimming took off 6 bases at V and 0 bases at J, with 7 bases between the two ends. The CDR3 loop spans 13 amino acids. CDR3 DNA, as far as it was read: TGTGCCAGCAGTTCCGACAGTGCAGAAACGCTGTAT. Translating it yields CASSSDSAETLY. The complete CDR3 protein is CASSSDSAETLYF. Together with reference TRBV3 and TRBJ2-3, the CDR3 gives the full variable domain: GPKVLQIPSHQIIDMGQMVTLNCDPVSNHLYFYWYKQILGQQMEFLVNFYNGKVMEKSKLFKDQFSVERPDGSYFTLKIQPTALEDSAVYFCASSSDSAETLYFGSGTRLTVL.

With regard to this clone: Each gene name is a mouse one. The CDR3 extends 1 residue past the end of the read, so its final part is completed from the germline J gene. The V and J genes are TRBV5 and TRBJ2-5; 8 bases line up with TRBD2. V shed 2 bases, J shed 6 bases, and the junction held 1 base outside the gene matches. Germline assignment: CDR1 LGHNA and CDR2 YNLKQL (reference sequence). This CDR3 has 13 residues. CDR3 DNA (partial): TGTGCCAGCAGCCAATTGGGGGGGGACACCCAGTAC. It is translated as CASSQLGGDTQY. In full, the CDR3 is CASSQLGGDTQYF.

Comments on this clone: The listed genes are named as in mouse. The read gets to within 1 residue of the CDR3 end, and the germline J gene fills in the rest. The chain joins TRBV13-1 to TRBJ2-1; 10 bases line up with TRBD2. Germline V lookup: CDR1 NSHNY, CDR2 SYGAGN. V trimming: 0 bases; J trimming: 7 bases; junction bases outside the gene matches: 4. The CDR3 loop spans 15 amino acids. The CDR3 reads CASSDAGGAMAEQFF. The covered CDR3 bases are TGTGCCAGCAGTGATGCTGGGGGGGCGATGGCTGAGCAGTTC.

A note on this clone: Mouse germline and gene names are used. The CDR3 end is not reached by the read, which stops 1 residue before it; the germline J gene fills it in. The chain has TRBV26 and TRBJ2-4, with TRBD1 as a possible D gene (6 bases). This CDR3 spans 13 amino acids. CDR1 is KGHPV and CDR2 is FQNQEV in the germline V gene (reference sequence). V was cut by 4 bases and J by 3 bases, with 8 bases left in between. CDR3 bases read: TGTGCCAGCAGTCCGGGACAACAAAACACCTTGTAC. This encodes CASSPGQQNTLY. The entire CDR3 reads CASSPGQQNTLYF.